Shown below are 10 T cell receptor beta chains from a single sample sequenced in a study of blood T cell repertoires in COVID-19. Here immunoSEQ multiplex PCR was the method, and the copy in TCRdb shows in-frame clones only, minus some. This table holds about 200,000 clones, 82% found once. The sequencing sample was made of PBMCs or T cells enriched from blood (not recorded which). The source is a woman aged 60-75 years with acute COVID-19.

This rearrangement joins TRBV7-2 to TRBJ2-5; D is unresolved. Trimming took 5 bases from V and 9 from J, leaving 22 bases between them. The CDR3 is 15 amino acids. CDR1 is SGHTA, CDR2 FQGNSA, per germline. CDR3 sequence: CASSARLIDRTAQYF. DNA of the CDR3: TGTGCCAGCAGCGCCCGACTGATCGACCGCACGGCCCAGTACTTC.

The chain recombines TRBV4-3 with TRBJ2-4; D is perhaps TRBD1 (6 bases). Germline lookup yields CDR1 LGHNA and CDR2 YSLEER. The CDR3 contains 15 residues. V was trimmed by 0 bases and J by 3 bases, leaving 9 bases between them. The CDR3 spells CASSQDEGVKNIQYF. The CDR3 DNA is TGCGCCAGCAGCCAAGATGAGGGGGTCAAAAACATTCAGTACTTC.

This clone was seen a single time. V is TRBV27 and J is TRBJ2-4; 7 positions match TRBD1. V was pared by 3 bases and J by 5 bases, with 1 base of the junction left unmatched. The germline V gene has CDR1 MNHEY and CDR2 SMNVEV (reference sequence). This CDR3 comprises 13 residues. The DNA of the CDR3 is TGTGCCAGCAGTTTGGGACAGCAAAACATTCAGTACTTC. Its translation is CASSLGQQNIQYF.

The chain carries TRBV9 and TRBJ1-5; a weak D match, TRBD1 (5 bases). Germline V gene sequence: CDR1 SGDLS, CDR2 YYNGEE. The CDR3 is 11 amino acids. V was cut by 7 bases and J by 9 bases, with 11 bases left in between. The CDR3 loop reads CASGSTGPQHF. Written as DNA, the CDR3 is TGTGCCAGCGGAAGTACAGGGCCCCAGCATTTT.

The chain combines TRBV19 with TRBJ1-2, with a possible D match to TRBD1 (6 bases). Germline CDR1 is LNHDA and CDR2 is SQIVND (reference sequence). Deletions cut 5 bases from V and 4 bases from J, with 17 bases between. There are 15 residues in the CDR3. CDR3 sequence reads: CASSPQGKGRYGYTF. In DNA form, the CDR3 reads TGTGCCAGTAGTCCGCAGGGGAAGGGCCGCTATGGCTACACCTTC. The complete variable domain, with remaining parts taken from reference TRBV19 and TRBJ1-2, reads DGGITQSPKYLFRKEGQNVTLSCEQNLNHDAMYWYRQDPGQGLRLIYYSQIVNDFQKGDIAEGYSVSREKKESFPLTVTSAQKNPTAFYLCASSPQGKGRYGYTFGSGTRLTVV.

The chain employs TRBV7-2 and TRBJ2-7, with 7 bases identical to TRBD1. This CDR3 region has 13 residues. Germline assignment: CDR1 SGHTA and CDR2 FQGNSA. Trimming removed 8 bases from V and 7 bases from J; junction bases left unmatched: 11. The CDR3 nucleotides are TGTGCCAGCGGGAATACAGGGGTGAGGGAGCAGTACTTC. As protein: CASGNTGVREQYF. Complete variable domain (other parts from reference TRBV7-2 and TRBJ2-7): GAGVSQSPSNKVTEKGKDVELRCDPISGHTALYWYRQSLGQGLEFLIYFQGNSAPDKSGLPSDRFSAERTGGSVSTLTIQRTQQEDSAVYLCASGNTGVREQYFGPGTRLTVT.

The chain combines TRBV19 with TRBJ2-3; 7 bases align to TRBD2. V gave up 6 bases and J gave up 2 bases; unmatched junction bases: 5. This CDR3 contains 14 residues. Per germline, CDR1 LNHDA and CDR2 SQIVND (reference sequence). The CDR3 DNA reads as TGTGCCAGTAGCGCTAGCGGACCCACAGATACGCAGTATTTT. Its protein is CASSASGPTDTQYF.

V is TRBV6-5 and J is TRBJ2-7; 7 nucleotides agree with TRBD1. The CDR3 covers 13 residues. Trimming cost V 8 bases and J 7 bases; bases outside gene matches: 11. CDR1 is MNHEY, CDR2 SVGAGI, per germline. The CDR3 loop reads CASSMTGRGEQYF. CDR3 bases: TGTGCCAGCTCCATGACAGGGCGTGGGGAGCAGTACTTC.

This clone showed up many times. V usage is TRBV5-5 and J usage is TRBJ1-1; 8 bases match TRBD1. Per the germline V gene, CDR1 is SGHKS and CDR2 is YYEKEE (reference sequence). The CDR3 loop spans 15 amino acids. Unmatched junction bases numbered 12, after V lost 4 bases and J lost 7 bases. CDR3 bases: TGTGCCAGCAGCCGAGACCGGGACAGGATACGTGAAGCTTTCTTT. Protein: CASSRDRDRIREAFF.

This rearrangement joins TRBV19 to TRBJ2-3; D possibly corresponds to TRBD1 (5 bases). From germline, CDR1 is LNHDA and CDR2 SQIVND (reference sequence). The CDR3 length is 13 residues. The CDR3 protein is CASRAASTDTQYF. CDR3 in DNA: TGTGCTAGCAGGGCCGCTAGCACAGATACGCAGTATTTT.